This TCR beta chain was recorded in a study of blood T cell repertoires in COVID-19. Study-wide context: Two negative PCRs, clearance, or symptom resolution characterized the recovered Cohort 3 donors. Italy, Spain and the United States were the sources of the convalescent and acute COVID-19 samples.

Per the original methods: Amplifying reference gene primers gave estimates of nucleated cell counts. The method was immunoSEQ multiplex PCR; TCRdb's version includes in-frame clones alone and lacks a portion of them. Clonal size and the V and J genes are those of that table, whereas D and trimming came from the DNA. Here the sample spans approximately 170,000 clones, 70% to 85% being singletons. V was pared by 1 base and J by 6 bases, with 13 bases between. Germline CDR1 is SGHAT and CDR2 is FQNNGV. The length of the CDR3 is 15 residues. The sequence derives from a woman aged 70 to 79 in a cohort exposed to, infected with or recovered from COVID-19 (not recorded which). Sequences were obtained from PBMCs or T cells enriched from blood (not recorded which). V gene TRBV11-2 combines with J gene TRBJ2-1, with a weak D call TRBD2 (5 bases). The CDR3 bases are TGTGCCAGCAGCTTAGGGGTGACTATCCGCAATGAGCAGTTCTTC. Amino acid sequence: CASSLGVTIRNEQFF.